Listed below are T cell receptor beta chains from one sample, sequenced in a study of T cell changes during pregnancy in multiple sclerosis. Sequenced by immunoSEQ multiplex PCR; TCRdb stores in-frame clones only, minus some. The sample carries approximately 44,000 clones, about nine tenths recorded once. Sequencing used CD4+ T cells from peripheral blood mononuclear cells, obtained in the second trimester of pregnancy. The receptors shown here come from a female donor in good health, enrolled as a control in a pregnancy study. CDR3s include the opening cysteine and the closing phenylalanine or tryptophan. D genes are given only for firm matches. Where a row states a size, it is once, few, many or the class of an expanded clone; other rows omit it.

DNA	CDR3	J	V	size	D
TGTGCCAGCACCGGGGTTGTGGATTCACCCCTCCACTTT	CASTGVVDSPLHF	TRBJ1-6	TRBV2	.	.
TGCGCCAGCAGCCCGGGACAGGCCTACGAGCAGTACTTC	CASSPGQAYEQYF	TRBJ2-7	TRBV10-1	.	TRBD1
TGTGCCAGCAGTTTAGCCAGCTTGGTGAACACTGAAGCTTTCTTT	CASSLASLVNTEAFF	TRBJ1-1	TRBV6-5	once	.
TGTGCTAGTGGTTTGGTTATCGGGGGGGCATTTGAGCAGTTCTTC	CASGLVIGGAFEQFF	TRBJ2-1	TRBV12-5	.	TRBD2
TGCGCCAGCAGCCTAACTCCGGGACAGGGTGACAATGAGCAGTTCTTC	CASSLTPGQGDNEQFF	TRBJ2-1	TRBV5-1	.	TRBD1
TGCGCCAGCAGCCAAGACATTATGACTAGCGTGAACAATGAGCAGTTCTTC	CASSQDIMTSVNNEQFF	TRBJ2-1	TRBV4-3	.	TRBD2
TGTGCCAGCAGCTTAGGGGACAGGAGTAAAACCACAGATACGCAGTATTTT	CASSLGDRSKTTDTQYF	TRBJ2-3	TRBV7-3	.	TRBD1
TGCGCCAGCAGCCCCACTAACCCCCCGTACCAAGAGACCCAGTACTTC	CASSPTNPPYQETQYF	TRBJ2-5	TRBV4-1	.	.
TGTGCCAGCAGCGTACTGCCTAGCGGGTCCTACGAGCAGTACTTC	CASSVLPSGSYEQYF	TRBJ2-7	TRBV9	.	TRBD2
TGTGCCAGCTCATCGGGACAGGGGAGCCGAGAGACCCAGTACTTC	CASSSGQGSRETQYF	TRBJ2-5	TRBV18	once	TRBD1